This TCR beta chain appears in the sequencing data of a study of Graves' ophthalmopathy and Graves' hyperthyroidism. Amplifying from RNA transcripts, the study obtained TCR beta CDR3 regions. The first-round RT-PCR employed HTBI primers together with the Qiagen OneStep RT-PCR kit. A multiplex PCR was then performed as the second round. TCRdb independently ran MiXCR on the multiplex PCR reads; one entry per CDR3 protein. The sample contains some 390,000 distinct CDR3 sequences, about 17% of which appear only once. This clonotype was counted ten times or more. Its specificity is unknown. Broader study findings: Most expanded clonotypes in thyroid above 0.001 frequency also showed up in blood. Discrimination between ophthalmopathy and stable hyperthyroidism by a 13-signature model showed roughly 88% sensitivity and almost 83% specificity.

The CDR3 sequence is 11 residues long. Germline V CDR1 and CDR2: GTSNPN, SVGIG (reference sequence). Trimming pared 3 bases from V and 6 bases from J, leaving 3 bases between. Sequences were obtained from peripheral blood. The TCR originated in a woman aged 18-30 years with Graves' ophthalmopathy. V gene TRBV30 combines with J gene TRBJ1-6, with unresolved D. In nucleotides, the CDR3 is TGTGCCTGGAGGGCTAATTCACCCCTCCACTTT. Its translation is CAWRANSPLHF.